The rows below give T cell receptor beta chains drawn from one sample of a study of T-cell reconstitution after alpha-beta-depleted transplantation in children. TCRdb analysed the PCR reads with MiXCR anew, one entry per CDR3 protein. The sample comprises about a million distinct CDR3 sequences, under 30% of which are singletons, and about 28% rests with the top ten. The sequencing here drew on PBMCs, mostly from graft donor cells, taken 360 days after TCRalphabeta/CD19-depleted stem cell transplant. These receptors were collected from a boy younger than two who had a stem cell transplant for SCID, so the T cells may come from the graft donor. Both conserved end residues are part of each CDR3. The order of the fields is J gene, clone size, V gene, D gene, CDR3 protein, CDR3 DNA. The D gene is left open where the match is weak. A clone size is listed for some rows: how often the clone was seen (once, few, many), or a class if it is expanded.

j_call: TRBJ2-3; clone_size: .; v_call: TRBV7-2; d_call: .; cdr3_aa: CASSLVLWAGDTQYF; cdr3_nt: TGTGCCAGCAGCTTAGTGCTATGGGCCGGAGATACGCAGTATTTT
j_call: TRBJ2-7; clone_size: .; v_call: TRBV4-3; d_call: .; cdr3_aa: CASSQVGAKYEQYF; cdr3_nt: TGCGCCAGCAGCCAAGTGGGTGCTAAGTACGAGCAGTACTTC
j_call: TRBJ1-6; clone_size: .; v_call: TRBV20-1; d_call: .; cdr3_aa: CSASAGTGILVALHF; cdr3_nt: TGCAGTGCTAGTGCTGGGACCGGCATTTTGGTGGCCCTCCACTTT
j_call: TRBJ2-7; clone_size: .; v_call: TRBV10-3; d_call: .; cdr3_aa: CANSILDSGEQYF; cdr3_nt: TGTGCCAACTCGATCCTGGACAGCGGGGAGCAGTACTTC
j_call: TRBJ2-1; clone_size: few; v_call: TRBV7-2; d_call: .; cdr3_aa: CASRAGSWGEQFF; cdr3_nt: TGTGCCAGCAGGGCAGGGTCATGGGGTGAGCAGTTCTTC
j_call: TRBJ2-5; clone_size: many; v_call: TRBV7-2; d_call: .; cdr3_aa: CASSLHSFGETQYF; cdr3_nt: TGTGCCAGCAGCTTACATTCATTCGGGGAGACCCAGTACTTC
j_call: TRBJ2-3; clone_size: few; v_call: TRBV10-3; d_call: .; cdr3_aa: CAISDRLGPSTDTQYF; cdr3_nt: TGTGCCATCAGTGATAGGTTGGGACCGAGCACAGATACGCAGTATTTT
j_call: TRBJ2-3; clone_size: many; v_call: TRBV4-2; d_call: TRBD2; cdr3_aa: CASSLKRGGPDTQYF; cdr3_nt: TGTGCCAGCAGCCTCAAGCGGGGGGGCCCAGATACGCAGTATTTT
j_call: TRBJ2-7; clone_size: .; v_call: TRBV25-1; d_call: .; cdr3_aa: CASSEWSEQYF; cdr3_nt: TGTGCCAGCAGTGAATGGAGCGAGCAGTACTTC
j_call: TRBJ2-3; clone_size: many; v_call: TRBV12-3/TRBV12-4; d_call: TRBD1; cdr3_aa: CASAPDRVETDTQYF; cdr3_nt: TGTGCCAGCGCCCCGGACAGGGTCGAGACAGATACGCAGTATTTT
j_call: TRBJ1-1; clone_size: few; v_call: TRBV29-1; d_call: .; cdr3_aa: CSVEWRANTEAFF; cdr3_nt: TGCAGCGTTGAATGGCGGGCGAACACTGAAGCTTTCTTT
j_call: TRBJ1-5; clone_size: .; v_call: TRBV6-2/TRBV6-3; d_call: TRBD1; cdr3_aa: CASRPWGTGIRNQPQHF; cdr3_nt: TGTGCTAGCAGACCTTGGGGGACAGGGATCCGCAATCAGCCCCAGCATTTT
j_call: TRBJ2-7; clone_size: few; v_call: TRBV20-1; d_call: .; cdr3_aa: CSANSYEQYF; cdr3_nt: TGCAGTGCTAACTCCTACGAGCAGTACTTC
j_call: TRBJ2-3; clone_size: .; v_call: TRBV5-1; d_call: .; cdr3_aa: CASSFEYREGTDTQYF; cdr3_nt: TGCGCCAGCAGCTTTGAGTACCGCGAGGGGACAGATACGCAGTATTTT
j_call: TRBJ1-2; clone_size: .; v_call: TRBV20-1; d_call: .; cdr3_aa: CSARANYGYTF; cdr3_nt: TGCAGTGCTAGAGCTAACTATGGCTACACCTTC
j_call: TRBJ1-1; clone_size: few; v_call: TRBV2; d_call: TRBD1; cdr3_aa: CASSQDRDRGRTEAFF; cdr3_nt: TGTGCCAGCAGCCAAGATCGGGACAGGGGGCGGACTGAAGCTTTCTTT
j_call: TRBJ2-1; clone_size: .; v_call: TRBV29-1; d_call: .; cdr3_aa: CSVVRQGGYTGEQFF; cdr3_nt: TGCAGCGTTGTACGACAGGGAGGTTATACGGGTGAGCAGTTCTTC
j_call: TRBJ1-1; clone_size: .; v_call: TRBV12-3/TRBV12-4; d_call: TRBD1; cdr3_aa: CASTVVQGINTEAFF; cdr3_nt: TGTGCCAGCACCGTAGTACAGGGGATCAACACTGAAGCTTTCTTT
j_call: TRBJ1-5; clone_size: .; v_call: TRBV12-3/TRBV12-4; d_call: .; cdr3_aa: CASTLHNSNQPQHF; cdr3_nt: TGTGCCAGCACCCTACATAATAGCAATCAGCCCCAGCATTTT
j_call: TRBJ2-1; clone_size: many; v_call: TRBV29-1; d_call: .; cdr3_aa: CSGGGGFSYNEQFF; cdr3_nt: TGCAGCGGCGGAGGGGGGTTCTCCTACAATGAGCAGTTCTTC
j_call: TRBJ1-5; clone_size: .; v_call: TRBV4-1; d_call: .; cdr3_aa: CASSQAETGQPQHF; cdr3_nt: TGCGCCAGCAGCCAGGCCGAAACTGGGCAGCCCCAGCATTTT
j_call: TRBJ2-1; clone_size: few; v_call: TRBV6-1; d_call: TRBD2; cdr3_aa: CASIERGSGEQFF; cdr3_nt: TGTGCCAGCATAGAGCGGGGGAGCGGTGAGCAGTTCTTC
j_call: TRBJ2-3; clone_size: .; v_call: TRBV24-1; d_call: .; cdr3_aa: CATSDPRSVTDTQYF; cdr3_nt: TGTGCCACCAGTGATCCGAGGTCCGTCACAGATACGCAGTATTTT
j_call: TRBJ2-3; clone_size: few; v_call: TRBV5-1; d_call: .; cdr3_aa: CASSRVGSDTQYF; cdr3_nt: TGCGCCAGCAGCCGGGTAGGGAGTGATACGCAGTATTTT
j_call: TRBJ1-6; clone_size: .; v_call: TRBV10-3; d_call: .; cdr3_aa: CAIRGGGSYNSPLHF; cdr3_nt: TGTGCCATCAGGGGGGGCGGTTCCTATAATTCACCCCTCCACTTT
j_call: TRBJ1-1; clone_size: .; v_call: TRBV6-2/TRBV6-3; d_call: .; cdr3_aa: CASGTVGTEAFF; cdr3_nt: TGTGCCAGCGGGACGGTGGGGACTGAAGCTTTCTTT
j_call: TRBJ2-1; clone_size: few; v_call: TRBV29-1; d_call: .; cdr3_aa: CSVPRQVLWDEQFF; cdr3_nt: TGCAGCGTTCCCCGACAGGTCCTGTGGGATGAGCAGTTCTTC
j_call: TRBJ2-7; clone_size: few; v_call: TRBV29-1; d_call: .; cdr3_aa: CSVEWAGRSYEQYF; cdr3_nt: TGCAGCGTTGAATGGGCCGGCCGCTCCTACGAGCAGTACTTC
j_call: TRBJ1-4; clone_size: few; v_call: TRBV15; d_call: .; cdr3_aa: CATSRDLGRTNEKLFF; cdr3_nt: TGTGCCACCAGCAGAGATTTGGGCAGGACCAATGAAAAACTGTTTTTT
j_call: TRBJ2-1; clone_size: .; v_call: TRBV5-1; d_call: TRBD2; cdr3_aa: CASSLAAGGPYNEQFF; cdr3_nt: TGCGCCAGCAGCTTGGCGGCGGGGGGGCCCTACAATGAGCAGTTCTTC
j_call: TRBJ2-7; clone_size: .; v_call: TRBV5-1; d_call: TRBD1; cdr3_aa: CASRSGTALSYEQYF; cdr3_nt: TGCGCCAGCAGATCCGGGACAGCCCTCTCCTACGAGCAGTACTTC
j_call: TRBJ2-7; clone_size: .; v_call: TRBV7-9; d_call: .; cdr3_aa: CASSGREAEKPYEQYF; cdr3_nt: TGTGCCAGCAGCGGTCGCGAGGCGGAGAAGCCCTACGAGCAGTACTTC
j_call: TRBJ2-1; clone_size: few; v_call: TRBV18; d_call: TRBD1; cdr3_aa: CASSPSMTGHNEQFF; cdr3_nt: TGTGCCAGCTCACCATCCATGACAGGGCACAATGAGCAGTTCTTC
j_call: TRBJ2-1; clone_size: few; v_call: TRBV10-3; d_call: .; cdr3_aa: CAISESRDEQFF; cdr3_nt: TGTGCCATCAGTGAGTCGAGGGATGAGCAGTTCTTC
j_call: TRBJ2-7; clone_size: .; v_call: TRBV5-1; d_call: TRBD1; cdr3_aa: CASSRFSTGTGYEQYF; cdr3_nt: TGCGCCAGCAGCCGTTTCTCTACCGGGACAGGGTACGAGCAGTACTTC
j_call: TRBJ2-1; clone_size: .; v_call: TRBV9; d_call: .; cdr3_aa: CASSVARQFAEQFF; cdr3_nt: TGTGCCAGCAGCGTAGCTAGGCAGTTCGCTGAGCAGTTCTTC
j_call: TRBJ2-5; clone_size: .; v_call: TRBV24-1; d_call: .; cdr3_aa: CATSGERVGETQYF; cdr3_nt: TGTGCCACCAGTGGGGAGCGGGTGGGAGAGACCCAGTACTTC
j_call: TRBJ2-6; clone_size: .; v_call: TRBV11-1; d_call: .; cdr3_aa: CASSFPGASGANVLTF; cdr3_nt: TGTGCCAGCAGCTTCCCGGGTGCGTCTGGGGCCAACGTCCTGACTTTC
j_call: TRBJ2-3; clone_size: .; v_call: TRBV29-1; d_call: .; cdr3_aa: CSVGWGRGDTQYF; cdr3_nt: TGCAGCGTGGGTTGGGGGCGCGGAGATACGCAGTATTTT
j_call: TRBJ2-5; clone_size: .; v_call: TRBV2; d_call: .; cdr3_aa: CASSEWLETQYF; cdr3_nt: TGTGCCAGCAGTGAATGGTTGGAGACCCAGTACTTC
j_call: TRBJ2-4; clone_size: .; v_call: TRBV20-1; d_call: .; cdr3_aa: CSARRPSKNIQYF; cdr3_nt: TGCAGTGCTAGACGCCCCTCCAAAAACATTCAGTACTTC
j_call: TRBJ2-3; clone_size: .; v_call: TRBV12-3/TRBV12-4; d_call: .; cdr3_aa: CASSLDSIADTQYF; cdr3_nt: TGTGCCAGCAGTTTGGACAGTATCGCAGATACGCAGTATTTT
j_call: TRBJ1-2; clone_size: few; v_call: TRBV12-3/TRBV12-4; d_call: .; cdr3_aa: CASSGRPYGYTF; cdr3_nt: TGTGCCAGCAGTGGCAGGCCCTATGGCTACACCTTC
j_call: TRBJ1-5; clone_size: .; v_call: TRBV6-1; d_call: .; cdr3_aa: CASSGRGGNQPQHF; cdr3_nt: TGTGCCAGCAGTGGGCGGGGGGGAAACCAGCCCCAGCATTTT
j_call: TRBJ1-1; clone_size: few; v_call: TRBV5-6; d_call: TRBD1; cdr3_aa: CASSWGTGEMNTEAFF; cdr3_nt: TGTGCCAGCAGCTGGGGGACAGGGGAAATGAACACTGAAGCTTTCTTT
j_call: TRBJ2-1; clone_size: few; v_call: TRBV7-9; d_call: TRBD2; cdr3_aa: CASRSSGGAGNEQFF; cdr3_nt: TGTGCCAGCAGATCAAGCGGGGGGGCGGGCAATGAGCAGTTCTTC